This record covers a single T cell receptor (beta chain). Its antigen is not identified. The record originates from a study of shared clonotypes between healthy human individuals. In the study overall: Sampling drew on donors who were a couple of women and three men aged 18 to 49. Whole-study results and caveats: Memory subsets had estimated richness that was generally smaller than that of naive subsets. Sorted-subset samples were not fully sequenced, rarefaction indicated.

Deep-level running was used for the assay. Profiled with immunoSEQ multiplex PCR; TCRdb holds only in-frame clones, not every one. Of about a million clones listed, about 80% were seen once; the top ten hold about 1.5%. The CDR3 runs to 14 residues. Specimen: memory CD4+ T cells sorted from blood. Subset denoted: CD45RA-negative fraction. The rearrangement links TRBV12-2 to TRBJ2-5; the listed D gene, TRBD2, was not tested against the DNA. TRBV12-2 is deemed a pseudogene. The sequence came from a man younger than 35 in good health. The CDR3 is CASRLVEYQETQYF. As DNA, the CDR3 is TGTGCAAGTCGCTTAGTTGAGTACCAAGAGACCCAGTACTTC.